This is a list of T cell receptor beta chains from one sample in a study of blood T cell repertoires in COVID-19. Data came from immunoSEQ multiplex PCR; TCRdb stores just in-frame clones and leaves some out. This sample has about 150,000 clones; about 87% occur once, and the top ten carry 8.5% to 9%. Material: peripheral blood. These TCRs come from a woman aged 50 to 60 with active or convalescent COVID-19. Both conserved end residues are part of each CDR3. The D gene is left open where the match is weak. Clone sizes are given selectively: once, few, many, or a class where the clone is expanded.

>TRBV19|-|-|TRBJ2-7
TGTGCCAGTAGTATGGGCGGCGGGTACGAGCAGTACTTC
CASSMGGGYEQYF
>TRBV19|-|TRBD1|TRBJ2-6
TGTGCCAGTAGTTGGCGACAGGGGACGACCAACGTCCTGACTTTC
CASSWRQGTTNVLTF
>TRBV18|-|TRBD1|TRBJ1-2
TGTGCCAGCTCACAGGACAGGGACTATGGCTACACCTTC
CASSQDRDYGYTF
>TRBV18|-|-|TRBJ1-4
TGTGCCAGCTCACCACCGGGCCAATCTGAAAAACTGTTTTTT
CASSPPGQSEKLFF
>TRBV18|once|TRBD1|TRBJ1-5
TGTGCCAGCTCACTAGGACAGGGAAATCAGCCCCAGCATTTT
CASSLGQGNQPQHF
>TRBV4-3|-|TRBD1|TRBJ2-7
TGCGCCAGCAGCCAGGCCAGGGGGCAGGGGAACGAGCAGTACTTC
CASSQARGQGNEQYF
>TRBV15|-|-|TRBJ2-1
TGTGCCACCAGCAGTAGCTCTAGCAACCCCTACAATGAGCAGTTCTTC
CATSSSSSNPYNEQFF
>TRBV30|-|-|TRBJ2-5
TGTGCCTGGACAGGGCAAGAGACCCAGTACTTC
CAWTGQETQYF
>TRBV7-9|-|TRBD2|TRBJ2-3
TGTGCCAGCGGAGCGGGGGGGCTTACGCAGTATTTT
CASGAGGLTQYF
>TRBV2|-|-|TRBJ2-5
TGTGCCAGCAGTGATGAGCAGGGGGGAGAGACCCAGTACTTC
CASSDEQGGETQYF
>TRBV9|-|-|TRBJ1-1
TGTGCCAGTTACAGGGTTCTAAACACTGAAGCTTTCTTT
CASYRVLNTEAFF
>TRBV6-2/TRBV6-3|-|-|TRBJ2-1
TGTGCCAGCAGTTACGAGACAGCCTACAATGAGCAGTTCTTC
CASSYETAYNEQFF
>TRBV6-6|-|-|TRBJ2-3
TGTGCCAGCAGTTATGGGGCGGACGCCGATACGCAGTATTTT
CASSYGADADTQYF
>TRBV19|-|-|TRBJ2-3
TGTGCCAGTAGTCCCCTGGACAAGGGGAACACAGATACGCAGTATTTT
CASSPLDKGNTDTQYF
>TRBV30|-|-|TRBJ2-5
TGTGCCTGGGGACAGTGGGAGACCCAGTACTTC
CAWGQWETQYF
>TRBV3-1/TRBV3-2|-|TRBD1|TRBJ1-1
TGTGCCAGCAGCCGTGGGACAGCAAAAATGAACACTGAAGCTTTCTTT
CASSRGTAKMNTEAFF
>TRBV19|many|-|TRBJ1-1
TGTGCCAGTAGTATCGGGGGGAACACTGAAGCTTTCTTT
CASSIGGNTEAFF
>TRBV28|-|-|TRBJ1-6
TGTGCCAGCACCCCCGGAACAGGGTATAATTCACCCCTCCACTTT
CASTPGTGYNSPLHF
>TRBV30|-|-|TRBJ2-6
TGTGCCGGCAGGGGTATGGGGGCCAACGTCCTGACTTTC
CAGRGMGANVLTF
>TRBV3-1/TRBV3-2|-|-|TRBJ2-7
TGTGCCAGCACCTCAGGGTGGAGGGATTTTCCCTACGAGCAGTACTTC
CASTSGWRDFPYEQYF
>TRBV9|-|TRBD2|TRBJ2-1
TGTGCCAGCAGCGTAAGTAGTAGCGGGATTACCAATGAGCAGTTCTTC
CASSVSSSGITNEQFF
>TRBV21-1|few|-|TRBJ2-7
TGTGCCAGCAGCTCCGGGAAGACCTACGAGCAGTACTTC
CASSSGKTYEQYF
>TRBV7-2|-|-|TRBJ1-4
TGTGCCAGCAGCTTGGAGACAGTTAATGAAAAACTGTTTTTT
CASSLETVNEKLFF
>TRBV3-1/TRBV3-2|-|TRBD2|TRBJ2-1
TGTGCCAGCAGCCAAGCAGGACTAGCGTACAATGAGCAGTTCTTC
CASSQAGLAYNEQFF
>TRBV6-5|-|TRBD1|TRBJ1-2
TGTGCCAGCAGTTACATGGCAGGGGGTTTGGATGGCTACACCTTC
CASSYMAGGLDGYTF
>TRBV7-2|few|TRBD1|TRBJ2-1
TGTGCCAGCAGCATTACAGGGGCCTACAATGAGCAGTTCTTC
CASSITGAYNEQFF
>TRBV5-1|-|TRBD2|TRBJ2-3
TGCGCCAGCAGCTTGGGACTAGCGGGCTCAGATACGCAGTATTTT
CASSLGLAGSDTQYF
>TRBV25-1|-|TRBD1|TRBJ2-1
TGTGCCAGCAGTGATGGGACAGCACAAGCCTCCTACAATGAGCAGTTCTTC
CASSDGTAQASYNEQFF
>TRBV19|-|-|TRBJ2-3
TGTGCCAGTCGACCCAGGGGCACAGATACGCAGTATTTT
CASRPRGTDTQYF
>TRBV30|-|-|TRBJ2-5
TGTGCCTGGAGTTCGGCGGGGGCCGTGGGGGAGACCCAGTACTTC
CAWSSAGAVGETQYF
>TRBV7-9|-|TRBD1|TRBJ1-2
TGTGCCAGCAGCTCCCCGGGACAGGGAGCGTATGGCTACACCTTC
CASSSPGQGAYGYTF
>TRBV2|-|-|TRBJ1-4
TGTGCCAGCAGTGAGAGGAGAAATGAAAAACTGTTTTTT
CASSERRNEKLFF
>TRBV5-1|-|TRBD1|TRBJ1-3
TGCGCCAGCAGAGGAGTCGGGACGGGACAGGCTGGAAACACCATATATTTT
CASRGVGTGQAGNTIYF
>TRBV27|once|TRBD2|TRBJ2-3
TGTGCCAGCAGTTCTCAACTAGCGGGAGGGAGAAATACGCAGTATTTT
CASSSQLAGGRNTQYF
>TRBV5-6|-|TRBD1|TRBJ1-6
TGTGCCAGCAGCCCCCGGGACAGCTACCTTAATTCACCCCTCCACTTT
CASSPRDSYLNSPLHF
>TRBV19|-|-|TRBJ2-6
TGTGCCAGTAGTATTAACTCTGGGGCCAACGTCCTGACTTTC
CASSINSGANVLTF
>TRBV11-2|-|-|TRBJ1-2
TGTGCCAGCAGCTTCGTGCAGGGTGGCTACACCTTC
CASSFVQGGYTF
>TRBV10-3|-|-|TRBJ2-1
TGTGCCATCAGTCAGGGAGGGGGGTACAATGAGCAGTTCTTC
CAISQGGGYNEQFF
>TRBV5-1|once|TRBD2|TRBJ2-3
TGCGCCAGCAGCCCCCTAGCGGGAGCAGATACGCAGTATTTT
CASSPLAGADTQYF
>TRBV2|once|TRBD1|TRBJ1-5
TGTGCCAGCAGTGTAAATAACAGGGGAACGGATCAGCCCCAGCATTTT
CASSVNNRGTDQPQHF